Presented here are 23 T cell receptor beta chains from one specimen sequenced in a study of long-term antiretroviral therapy in people with HIV. Version v3.0 of the immunoSEQ assay was performed at survey level. TCRdb's table, derived via immunoSEQ multiplex PCR, lists solely in-frame clones and lacks some. The sample has approximately 19,000 clones; approximately 82% are singletons. The specimen comprised unsorted PBMCs, sampled 0.5 years before starting antiretroviral therapy. These receptors were taken from a woman in her forties or fifties with HIV.

The chain has TRBV5-1 and TRBJ1-1; D gene unclear. The V gene lost 3 bases and the J gene lost 6 bases, with 15 bases spanning the gap. This CDR3 has 14 amino acids. Per the germline V gene, CDR1 is SGHRS and CDR2 is YFSETQ. CDR3 bases: TGCGCCAGCAGCTACGGAGGCCAAGAGTCTGAAGCTTTCTTT. Translating gives CASSYGGQESEAFF.

The chain recombines TRBV27 with TRBJ2-7; D may be TRBD2 (5 bases). Between the trimmed V and J ends, which lost 8 bases and 0 bases, there was a span of 5 bases. The germline CDR1 and CDR2 sequences are MNHEY and SMNVEV (reference sequence). This CDR3 has 11 amino acids. CDR3 sequence: CASGSSYEQYV. In DNA, the CDR3 is TGTGCCAGCGGGAGCTCCTACGAGCAGTACGTC.

This clone was picked up a small number of times. V usage is TRBV27 and J usage is TRBJ1-6; 7 bases map to TRBD1. This CDR3 comprises 15 residues. Looked up from germline, CDR1 is MNHEY and CDR2 is SMNVEV (reference sequence). J lost 9 bases, V lost 3 bases, and 8 bases had no gene match. The CDR3 is CASSFRDSVGSPLHF. The CDR3 DNA reads TGTGCCAGCAGTTTTCGGGACAGCGTCGGTTCACCCCTCCACTTT.

The chain uses TRBV7-9 and TRBJ1-1, with TRBD1 matching 7 bases. CDR1 SEHNR and CDR2 FQNEAQ come from the germline V gene (reference sequence). Trimming took 5 bases from V and 8 from J; bases not matched to a gene: 11. CDR3 length equals 14 residues. This CDR3 is CASSLLGGTVEAFF. The CDR3 DNA reads as TGTGCCAGCAGCCTACTAGGGGGCACAGTCGAAGCTTTCTTT.

This chain uses TRBV6-5 with TRBJ2-7, with 8 positions matching TRBD2. The length of the CDR3 is 13 residues. V shed 4 bases and J 10 bases; nucleotides not matched to a gene: 9. Germline assignment: CDR1 MNHEY and CDR2 SVGAGI. The CDR3 DNA reads TGTGCCAGCAGTTCCTCGGGGGGGCCGAAACAGTACTTC. It translates to CASSSSGGPKQYF.

J is TRBJ1-5 and V is TRBV18, with TRBD1 matching over 7 bases. Unmatched junction bases numbered 5, after V lost 4 bases and J lost 5 bases. This CDR3 spans 14 amino acids. CDR1 and CDR2 from the germline V gene are KGHSH and LQKENI. The CDR3 DNA is TGTGCCAGCTCACAACAGGGGCTTGATCAGCCCCAGCATTTT. Residues: CASSQQGLDQPQHF.

This CDR3 reads CASLGGADTQYF. In nucleotides, the CDR3 is TGTGCCAGCTTGGGGGGGGCAGATACGCAGTATTTT. This chain connects TRBV7-9 to TRBJ2-3; 7 nucleotides agree with TRBD2. V lost 8 bases, J lost 4 bases, and 3 bases stayed unmatched. The CDR3 sequence is 12 residues long. Germline loops: CDR1 SEHNR, CDR2 FQNEAQ (reference sequence).

This clone has a single count. The chain has TRBV19 and TRBJ2-3, with a possible D match to TRBD1 (7 bases). CDR1 LNHDA and CDR2 SQIVND come from the germline V gene (reference sequence). Trimming shortened V by 5 bases and J by 6 bases, and 18 bases separated the two germline ends. This CDR3 is 15 amino acids long. CDR3 DNA: TGTGCCAGTAGTCCCCGGGCAGGGGGGATGGATACGCAGTATTTT. It yields the protein CASSPRAGGMDTQYF.

This chain joins TRBV7-8 and TRBJ1-2; D possibly corresponds to TRBD1 (5 bases). Germline CDR1 reads SGHVS; CDR2 reads FQNEAQ. The CDR3 totals 18 residues. Between the trimmed V and J ends, which lost 1 base and 1 base, there was a span of 19 bases. The CDR3 protein is CASSLVLMGPQGNYGYTF. As DNA, the CDR3 is TGTGCCAGCAGCTTAGTGTTGATGGGCCCCCAGGGTAACTATGGCTACACCTTC.

Remarks on this clone: Its ends do not fully match the called genes, so a read error is possible. This chain joins TRBV12-5 and TRBJ2-5, with D possibly TRBD2 on 6 matching bases. Germline assignment: CDR1 LGHNT and CDR2 FRNRAP. The CDR3 extends over 12 amino acids. The chain's CDR3 is CASGLDPGTWDF. CDR3 coding DNA: TGTGCTAGTGGTTTAGATCCCGGGACTTGGGACTTC.

This clone appeared a few times. V gene TRBV6-6 combines with J gene TRBJ1-1, with a weak D call TRBD1 (5 bases). The ends were cut back, 7 bases at V and 5 bases at J, with 8 bases in the middle. CDR1 MNHNY and CDR2 SVGAGI come from the germline V gene (reference sequence). The CDR3 is 11 residues long. CDR3 region: CASTWGTEAFF. For the CDR3, the DNA is TGTGCCAGCACCTGGGGGACTGAAGCTTTCTTT.

This clone was observed a few times. The rearrangement uses TRBV5-1 and TRBJ2-1; the D call may be TRBD1 or TRBD2 (6 bases each). The CDR3 sequence is 16 residues long. Trimming shortened V by 4 bases and J by 10 bases, and 24 bases separated the two germline ends. Per germline, CDR1 SGHRS and CDR2 YFSETQ. The CDR3 here is CASSMGGPSGTSEQFF. The CDR3 region has the DNA TGCGCCAGCAGCATGGGGGGCCCCTCCGGCACCAGCGAGCAGTTCTTC. The full variable domain, completed using reference TRBV5-1 and TRBJ2-1, is KAGVTQTPRYLIKTRGQQVTLSCSPISGHRSVSWYQQTPGQGLQFLFEYFSETQRNKGNFPGRFSGRQFSNSRSEMNVSTLELGDSALYLCASSMGGPSGTSEQFFGPGTRLTVL.

This sequence joins TRBV5-6 and TRBJ1-1; D may be TRBD1 (5 bases). Trimming pared 0 bases from V and 5 bases from J, leaving 14 bases between. The CDR3 consists of 15 residues. Germline V gives CDR1 SGHDT, CDR2 YYEEEE. The CDR3 reads CASSLVANRRTEAFF. Written as DNA, the CDR3 is TGTGCCAGCAGCTTGGTGGCGAACAGGAGGACTGAAGCTTTCTTT.

The chain joins TRBV19 to TRBJ1-5; maybe TRBD1 (6 bases). The CDR3 has 17 amino acids. Germline V lookup: CDR1 LNHDA, CDR2 SQIVND (reference sequence). V lost 3 bases to trimming and J lost 0 bases, with 15 bases between them. The CDR3, as DNA: TGTGCCAGTAGTATCCTAGCGGGGGGGCATAGCAATCAGCCCCAGCATTTT. Encoded protein: CASSILAGGHSNQPQHF. The whole variable domain, remainder taken from reference TRBV19 and TRBJ1-5, is DGGITQSPKYLFRKEGQNVTLSCEQNLNHDAMYWYRQDPGQGLRLIYYSQIVNDFQKGDIAEGYSVSREKKESFPLTVTSAQKNPTAFYLCASSILAGGHSNQPQHFGDGTRLSIL.

By share, this clone ranks as medium-sized. The chain uses TRBV30 and TRBJ2-2; TRBD2 might be the D (6 bases). Germline V lookup: CDR1 GTSNPN, CDR2 SVGIG (reference sequence). Trimming shortened V by 2 bases and J by 9 bases, and 7 bases separated the two germline ends. This CDR3 is 11 amino acids long. CDR3 coding DNA: TGTGCCTGGAGTACTAGCTGGGAGCTGTTTTTT. It translates to CAWSTSWELFF.

The chain carries TRBV7-2 and TRBJ2-2; tentatively, D is TRBD1 or TRBD2 (5 bases each). The germline V gene has CDR1 SGHTA and CDR2 FQGNSA. There are 15 residues in the CDR3. The V end lost 4 bases, the J end lost 0 bases, and 9 bases lay between the germline ends. The CDR3 sequence is CASSWGRANTGELFF. The CDR3 DNA follows: TGTGCCAGCAGCTGGGGACGCGCGAACACCGGGGAGCTGTTTTTT. Based on the CDR3 plus reference TRBV7-2 and TRBJ2-2, the full variable domain is GAGVSQSPSNKVTEKGKDVELRCDPISGHTALYWYRQSLGQGLEFLIYFQGNSAPDKSGLPSDRFSAERTGGSVSTLTIQRTQQEDSAVYLCASSWGRANTGELFFGEGSRLTVL.

The genes are TRBV9 and TRBJ2-3; TRBD2 aligns across 8 bases. V shed 3 bases, J shed 4 bases, and the junction held 1 base outside the gene matches. This CDR3 contains 13 residues. Germline V gene lookup returns CDR1 SGDLS and CDR2 YYNGEE. The DNA for the CDR3 is TGTGCCAGCAGCGCGGGGGGGGCAGATACGCAGTATTTT. As protein: CASSAGGADTQYF.

The chain carries TRBV5-1 and TRBJ2-1; 7 positions match TRBD2. With 4 bases clipped from V and 8 bases from J, the junction kept 9 bases outside the gene matches. This CDR3 is built from 14 residues. Germline V lookup: CDR1 SGHRS, CDR2 YFSETQ. CDR3 region: CASSDPTSSDEQFF. The CDR3 DNA follows: TGCGCCAGCAGCGACCCGACTAGCAGCGATGAGCAGTTCTTC.

The chain links TRBV18 to TRBJ2-2; D gene unclear. The CDR3 sequence is 11 residues long. Trimming took off 2 bases at V and 6 bases at J, with 1 base between the two ends. Germline loops: CDR1 KGHSH, CDR2 LQKENI. The CDR3 sequence is CASSPSGELFF. Here the CDR3 DNA reads TGTGCCAGCTCACCATCCGGGGAGCTGTTTTTT.

The rearrangement joins TRBV6-6 to TRBJ2-7; D possibly corresponds to TRBD1 (6 bases). The CDR3 spans 13 residues. Germline CDR1 MNHNY, CDR2 SVGAGI (reference sequence). V lost 5 bases, J lost 7 bases, and 15 bases lay in between. The CDR3 nucleotides are TGTGCCAGCAGTGCGACAGGCTTGCAAGAGCAGTACGTC. It codes for CASSATGLQEQYV.

Only a few counts were recorded for this clone. The rearrangement joins TRBV7-2 to TRBJ2-2; D is undetermined. In germline, CDR1 is SGHTA, CDR2 FQGNSA. The CDR3 consists of 14 residues. Between the trimmed V and J ends, which lost 1 base and 4 bases, there was a span of 7 bases. The CDR3: CASSLGPGTGELFF. The DNA for the CDR3 is TGTGCCAGCAGCTTAGGGCCGGGCACCGGGGAGCTGTTTTTT.

This chain links TRBV2 with TRBJ2-7; no definite D call. Germline loops: CDR1 SNHLY, CDR2 FYNNEI. The CDR3 contains 15 residues. Deletions cut 5 bases from V and 2 bases from J, with 16 bases between. The DNA for the CDR3 is TGTGCCAGCAGTCCCTCGGCCCGACCCCCCTACGAGCAGTACTTC. Protein: CASSPSARPPYEQYF.

The rearrangement joins TRBV6-4 to TRBJ2-3; D is unclear. The CDR3 extends over 13 amino acids. Germline assignment: CDR1 MRHNA and CDR2 SNTAGT. The V and J ends lost 2 bases and 1 base respectively, with 4 bases between them. CDR3 sequence: CASSDVRTDTQYF. The CDR3 DNA is TGTGCCAGCAGTGACGTCCGCACAGATACGCAGTATTTT.